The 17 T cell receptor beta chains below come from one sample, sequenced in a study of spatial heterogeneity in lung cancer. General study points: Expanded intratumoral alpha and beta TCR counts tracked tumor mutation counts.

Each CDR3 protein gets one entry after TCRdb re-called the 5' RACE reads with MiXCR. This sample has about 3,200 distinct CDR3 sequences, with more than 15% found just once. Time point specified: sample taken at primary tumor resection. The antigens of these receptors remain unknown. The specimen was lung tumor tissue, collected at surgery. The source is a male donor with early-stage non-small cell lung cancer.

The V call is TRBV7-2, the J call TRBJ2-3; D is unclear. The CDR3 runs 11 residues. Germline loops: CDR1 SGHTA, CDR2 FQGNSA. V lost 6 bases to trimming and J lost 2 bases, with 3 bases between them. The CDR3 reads CASRLTDTQYF. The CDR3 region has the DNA TGTGCCAGCAGACTCACAGATACGCAGTATTTT.

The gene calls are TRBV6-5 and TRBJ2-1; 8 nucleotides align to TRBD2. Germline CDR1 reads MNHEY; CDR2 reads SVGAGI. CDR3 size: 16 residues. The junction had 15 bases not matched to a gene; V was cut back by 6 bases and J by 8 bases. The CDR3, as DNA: TGTGCCAGCAGACCCCTGGTCGGGGGGGCCTGGGATGAGCAGTTCTTC. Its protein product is CASRPLVGGAWDEQFF.

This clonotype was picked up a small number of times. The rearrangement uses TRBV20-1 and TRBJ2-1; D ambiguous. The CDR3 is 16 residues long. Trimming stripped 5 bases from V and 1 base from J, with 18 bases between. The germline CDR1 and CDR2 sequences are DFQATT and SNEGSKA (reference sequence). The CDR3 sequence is CSALDPLVESYNEQFF. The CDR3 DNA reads TGCAGTGCTCTTGACCCTTTGGTAGAATCCTACAATGAGCAGTTCTTC.

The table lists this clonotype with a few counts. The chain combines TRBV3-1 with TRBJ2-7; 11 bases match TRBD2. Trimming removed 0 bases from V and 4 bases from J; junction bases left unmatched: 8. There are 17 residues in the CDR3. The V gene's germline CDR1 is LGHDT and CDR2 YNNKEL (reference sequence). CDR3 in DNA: TGTGCCAGCAGCCAAGATTTGGGACTAGCGGAGACATACGAGCAGTACTTC. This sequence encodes CASSQDLGLAETYEQYF.

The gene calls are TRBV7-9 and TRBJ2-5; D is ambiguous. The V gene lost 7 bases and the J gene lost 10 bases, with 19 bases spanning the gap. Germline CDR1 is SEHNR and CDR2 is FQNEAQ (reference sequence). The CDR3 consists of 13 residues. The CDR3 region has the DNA TGTGCCAGCACTCATTCTCCGGGCCAACACCAGTACTTC. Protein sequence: CASTHSPGQHQYF.

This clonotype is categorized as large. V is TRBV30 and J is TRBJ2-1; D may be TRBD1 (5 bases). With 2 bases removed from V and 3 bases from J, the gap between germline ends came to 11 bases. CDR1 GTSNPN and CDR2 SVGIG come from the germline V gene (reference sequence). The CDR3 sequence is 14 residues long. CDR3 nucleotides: TGTGCCTGGAGTCCGTGGGGCAACTACAATGAGCAGTTCTTC. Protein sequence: CAWSPWGNYNEQFF.

The CDR3 loop reads CASSPIPAGGAKDYGYTF. The CDR3 coding sequence is TGTGCCAGCAGTCCTATCCCCGCGGGGGGGGCGAAGGACTATGGCTACACCTTC. This sequence joins TRBV27 and TRBJ1-2; D is possibly TRBD1 (6 bases). V lost 5 bases and J 3 bases, leaving 25 bases between the germline ends. Germline CDR1 reads MNHEY; CDR2 reads SMNVEV (reference sequence). CDR3 size: 18 residues.

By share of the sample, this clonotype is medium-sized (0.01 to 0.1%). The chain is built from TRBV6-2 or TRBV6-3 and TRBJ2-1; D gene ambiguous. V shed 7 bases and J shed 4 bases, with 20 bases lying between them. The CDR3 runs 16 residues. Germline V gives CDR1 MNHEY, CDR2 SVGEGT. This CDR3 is CASTQKEPLFYNEQFF. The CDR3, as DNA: TGTGCCAGCACTCAGAAGGAACCTCTATTTTACAATGAGCAGTTCTTC.

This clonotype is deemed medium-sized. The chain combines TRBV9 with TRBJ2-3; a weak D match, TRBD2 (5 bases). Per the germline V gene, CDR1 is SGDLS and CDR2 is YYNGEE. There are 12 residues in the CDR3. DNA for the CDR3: TGTGCGTCGGGGAGTGTGACAGATACGCAGTATTTT. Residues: CASGSVTDTQYF.

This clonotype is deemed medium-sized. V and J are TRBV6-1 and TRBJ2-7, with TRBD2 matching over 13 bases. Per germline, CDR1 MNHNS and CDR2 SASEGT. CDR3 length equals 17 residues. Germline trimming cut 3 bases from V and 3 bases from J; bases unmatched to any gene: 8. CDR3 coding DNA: TGTGCCAGCAGTGACTTGACTAGCGGGAGGTTCTACTACGAGCAGTACTTC. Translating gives CASSDLTSGRFYYEQYF.

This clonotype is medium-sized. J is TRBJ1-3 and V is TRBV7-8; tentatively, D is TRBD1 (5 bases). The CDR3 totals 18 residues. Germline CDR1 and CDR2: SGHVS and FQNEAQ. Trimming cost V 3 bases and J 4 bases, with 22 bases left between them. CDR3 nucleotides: TGTGCCAGCAGCTTTATCGAGCTTTGGAGGGGTTGGGGAAACACCATATATTTT. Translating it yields CASSFIELWRGWGNTIYF.

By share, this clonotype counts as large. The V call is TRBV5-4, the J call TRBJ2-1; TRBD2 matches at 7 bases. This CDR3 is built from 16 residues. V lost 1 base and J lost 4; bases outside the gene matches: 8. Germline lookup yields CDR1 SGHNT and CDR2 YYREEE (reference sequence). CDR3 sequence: CASSLSLVAGYNEQFF. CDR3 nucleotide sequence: TGTGCCAGCAGCTTGAGCTTAGTAGCGGGTTACAATGAGCAGTTCTTC.

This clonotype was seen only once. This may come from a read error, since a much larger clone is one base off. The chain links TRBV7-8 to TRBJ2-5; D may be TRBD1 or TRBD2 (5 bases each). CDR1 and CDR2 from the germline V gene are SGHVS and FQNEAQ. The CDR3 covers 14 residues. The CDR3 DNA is TGTGTCAGCGAGGGGACCAGGGCCCCAGAGACCCAGTACTTC. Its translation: CVSEGTRAPETQYF.

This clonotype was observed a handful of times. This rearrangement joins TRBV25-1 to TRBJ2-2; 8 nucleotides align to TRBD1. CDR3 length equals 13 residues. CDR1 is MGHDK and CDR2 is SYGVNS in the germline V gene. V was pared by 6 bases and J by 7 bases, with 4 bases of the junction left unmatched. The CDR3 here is CASRNTGGGELFF. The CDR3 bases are TGTGCCAGCAGAAATACAGGGGGCGGGGAGCTGTTTTTT. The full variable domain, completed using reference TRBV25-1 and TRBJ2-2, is EADIYQTPRYLVIGTGKKITLECSQTMGHDKMYWYQQDPGMELHLIHYSYGVNSTEKGDLSSESTVSRIRTEHFPLTLESARPSHTSQYLCASRNTGGGELFFGEGSRLTVL.

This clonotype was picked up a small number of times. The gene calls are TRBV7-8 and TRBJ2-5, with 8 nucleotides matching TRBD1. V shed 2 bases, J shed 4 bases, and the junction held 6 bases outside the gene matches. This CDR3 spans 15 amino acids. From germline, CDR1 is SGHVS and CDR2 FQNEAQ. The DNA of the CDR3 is TGTGCCAGCAGCTTACGCAGGGGGCTTGGAGAGACCCAGTACTTC. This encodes CASSLRRGLGETQYF.

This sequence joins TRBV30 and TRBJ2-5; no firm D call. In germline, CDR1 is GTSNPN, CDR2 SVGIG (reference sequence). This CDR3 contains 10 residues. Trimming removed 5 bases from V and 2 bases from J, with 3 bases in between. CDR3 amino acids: CAWGQETQYF. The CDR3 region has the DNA TGTGCCTGGGGACAAGAGACCCAGTACTTC. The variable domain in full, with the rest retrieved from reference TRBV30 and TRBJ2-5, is SQTIHQWPATLVQPVGSPLSLECTVEGTSNPNLYWYRQAAGRGLQLLFYSVGIGQISSEVPQNLSASRPQDRQFILSSKKLLLSDSGFYLCAWGQETQYFGPGTRLLVL.

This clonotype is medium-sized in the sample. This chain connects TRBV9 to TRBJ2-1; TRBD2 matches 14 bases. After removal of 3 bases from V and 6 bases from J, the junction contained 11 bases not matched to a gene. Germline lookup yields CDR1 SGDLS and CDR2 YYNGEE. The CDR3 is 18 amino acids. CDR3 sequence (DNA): TGTGCCAGCAGCGATGGGACTAGCGGGAGCGTTTGGGGCAATGAGCAGTTCTTC. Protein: CASSDGTSGSVWGNEQFF. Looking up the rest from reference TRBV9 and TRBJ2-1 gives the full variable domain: DSGVTQTPKHLITATGQRVTLRCSPRSGDLSVYWYQQSLDQGLQFLIQYYNGEERAKGNILERFSAQQFPDLHSELNLSSLELGDSALYFCASSDGTSGSVWGNEQFFGPGTRLTVL.